Below are 24 T cell receptor beta chains sequenced from a single sample in a study of shared clonotypes between healthy human individuals. Some clones are missing from TCRdb's copy, which holds only in-frame ones; the method was immunoSEQ multiplex PCR. The sample shows around 2.1 million clones, under 95% of them seen only once. CD45RO-negative cells were positively selected for CCR7, leaving out terminally differentiated effector memory CD45RA+ cells. The sample was naive CD8+ T cells from PBMCs. The source is a man between 18 and 35 years old in good health. Some clones in this sample may be carry-over from other donors' samples.

CDR3 sequence reads: CASSRSDFDTEAFF. Here the CDR3 DNA reads TGTGCCAGCAGCCGCTCGGATTTTGACACTGAAGCTTTCTTT. The chain combines TRBV7-9 with TRBJ1-1; no reliable D call. V lost 5 bases and J 3 bases, leaving 13 bases between the germline ends. Germline V gives CDR1 SEHNR, CDR2 FQNEAQ (reference sequence). This CDR3 comprises 14 residues. Full variable domain (outside the CDR3, taken from reference TRBV7-9 and TRBJ1-1): DTGVSQNPRHKITKRGQNVTFRCDPISEHNRLYWYRQTLGQGPEFLTYFQNEAQLEKSRLLSDRFSAERPKGSFSTLEIQRTEQGDSAMYLCASSRSDFDTEAFFGQGTRLTVV.

Concerning this clone: The same CDR3 also results from other DNA sequences found in this sample. J is TRBJ2-3 and V is TRBV18; 9 positions match TRBD1. V lost 2 bases to trimming and J lost 5 bases; unmatched junction nucleotides: 2. Germline CDR1 is KGHSH and CDR2 is LQKENI. The CDR3 sequence is 14 residues long. The CDR3 DNA follows: TGTGCCAGCTCACCAGACAGGGGGAAAGATACGCAGTATTTT. Protein: CASSPDRGKDTQYF.

DNA of the CDR3: TGTGCCAGTAGTATAGATGTAGGAAGCAGGGGACCCTACGAGCAGTACTTC. Its translation: CASSIDVGSRGPYEQYF. The chain is built from TRBV19 and TRBJ2-7, with D possibly being TRBD1 (6 bases). CDR1 and CDR2 (germline): LNHDA, SQIVND (reference sequence). Trimming left V 0 bases short and J 2 bases short, with 17 bases between. The CDR3 contains 17 residues.

The chain uses TRBV19 and TRBJ2-7; 15 positions match TRBD2. The CDR3 is made up of 17 amino acids. Germline CDR1 and CDR2: LNHDA and SQIVND (reference sequence). The V segment lost 5 bases and the J segment 5 bases; nucleotides outside the gene matches: 10. CDR3 sequence: CASSDWTSGRAGHEQYF. CDR3 nucleotides: TGTGCCAGTAGTGACTGGACTAGCGGGAGGGCCGGCCACGAGCAGTACTTC.

The chain employs TRBV28 and TRBJ1-2, with 7 bases aligning to TRBD1. Trimming took 6 bases from V and 0 from J; bases not matched to a gene: 10. The germline CDR1 and CDR2 sequences are MDHEN and SYDVKM. The CDR3 is 16 residues long. CDR3 nucleotide sequence: TGTGCCAGCAGCCCCTGGGACAGACGAGCTAACTATGGCTACACCTTC. Translation gives CASSPWDRRANYGYTF.

This chain connects TRBV29-1 to TRBJ2-7; D might be TRBD2 (6 bases). This CDR3 spans 13 amino acids. V lost 4 bases and J 4 bases, leaving 14 bases between the germline ends. Germline V lookup: CDR1 SQVTM, CDR2 ANQGSEA. As DNA, the CDR3 is TGCAGCGTTGTAGGAGGGAGTGCTTACGAGCAGTACTTC. Encoded protein: CSVVGGSAYEQYF.

The chain carries TRBV27 and TRBJ2-2; D gene unclear. The CDR3 has 13 residues. In germline, CDR1 is MNHEY, CDR2 SMNVEV (reference sequence). V was trimmed by 4 bases and J by 5 bases, leaving 8 bases between them. This CDR3 is CASSSISTGELFF. CDR3 in DNA: TGTGCCAGCAGTTCTATATCTACCGGGGAGCTGTTTTTT.

This chain joins TRBV11-2 and TRBJ2-3, with D perhaps TRBD2 (6 bases). Trimming stripped 1 base from V and 2 bases from J, with 13 bases between. This CDR3 has 16 residues. Germline loops: CDR1 SGHAT, CDR2 FQNNGV. CDR3 in DNA: TGTGCCAGCAGCTTAGTAGCGGTATTTTCCACAGATACGCAGTATTTT. It codes for CASSLVAVFSTDTQYF. The full variable domain, with the rest looked up from reference TRBV11-2 and TRBJ2-3, is EAGVAQSPRYKIIEKRQSVAFWCNPISGHATLYWYQQILGQGPKLLIQFQNNGVVDDSQLPKDRFSAERLKGVDSTLKIQPAKLEDSAVYLCASSLVAVFSTDTQYFGPGTRLTVL.

The chain links TRBV6-6 to TRBJ2-1, with D unresolved. CDR3 length equals 12 residues. The V and J ends lost 2 bases and 9 bases respectively, with 8 bases between them. The germline CDR1 and CDR2 sequences are MNHNY and SVGAGI (reference sequence). CDR3 in amino acids: CASSYPAGEQFF. The CDR3 coding sequence is TGTGCCAGCAGTTACCCAGCTGGTGAGCAGTTCTTC.

The chain carries TRBV9 and TRBJ2-7; no firm D call. Germline-derived CDR1 and CDR2 are SGDLS and YYNGEE. The length of the CDR3 is 13 residues. The V end lost 2 bases, the J end lost 6 bases, and 12 bases lay between the germline ends. The CDR3 here is CASSVKKGSEQYF. For the CDR3, the DNA is TGTGCCAGCAGCGTCAAAAAAGGATCCGAGCAGTACTTC. The variable domain in full, completed from reference TRBV9 and TRBJ2-7, reads DSGVTQTPKHLITATGQRVTLRCSPRSGDLSVYWYQQSLDQGLQFLIQYYNGEERAKGNILERFSAQQFPDLHSELNLSSLELGDSALYFCASSVKKGSEQYFGPGTRLTVT.

This rearrangement joins TRBV29-1 to TRBJ1-4; no definite D call. CDR3 length equals 15 residues. Germline V gene lookup returns CDR1 SQVTM and CDR2 ANQGSEA. V was clipped by 4 bases and J by 3 bases, with 15 bases between them. CDR3 bases: TGCAGCGTTGGACGCACCGGTTCTCCTAATGAAAAACTGTTTTTT. Amino acid sequence: CSVGRTGSPNEKLFF.

The chain recombines TRBV6-5 with TRBJ2-1, with 10 nucleotides matching TRBD2. The CDR3 has 16 residues. The V gene's germline CDR1 is MNHEY and CDR2 SVGAGI. With V trimmed by 1 base and J by 7 bases, 7 bases remained unmatched. CDR3 sequence (DNA): TGTGCCAGCAGTTACTTCTCGCTAGCGGGAGAGAATGAGCAGTTCTTC. It yields the protein CASSYFSLAGENEQFF.

The chain couples TRBV10-2 to TRBJ2-6; D call uncertain. This CDR3 spans 15 amino acids. Per the germline V gene, CDR1 is WSHSY and CDR2 is SAAADI. V was clipped by 2 bases and J by 2 bases, with 7 bases between them. The CDR3 region has the DNA TGCGCCAGCAGTGAGCTAAATCCTGGGGCCAACGTCCTGACTTTC. Protein sequence: CASSELNPGANVLTF.

The chain joins TRBV21-1 to TRBJ2-3; the table calls TRBD2, which could not be checked here. TRBV21-1 is assigned pseudogene status. The CDR3 spans 16 residues. The CDR3 DNA reads TGTGCCAGCAGCAAAGATGCTAGCGGGAGTGCAGATACGCAGTATTTT. Amino acid sequence: CASSKDASGSADTQYF.

The chain is built from TRBV27 and TRBJ2-3, with D perhaps matching TRBD1 or TRBD2 (5 bases each). The germline V gene encodes CDR1 MNHEY and CDR2 SMNVEV (reference sequence). The CDR3 totals 16 residues. Trimming shortened V by 2 bases and J by 9 bases, and 21 bases separated the two germline ends. CDR3 nucleotides: TGTGCCAGCAGTTTAATGGGGCTCGCGGGCGAGCTCACGCAGTATTTT. The encoded protein is CASSLMGLAGELTQYF.

On this clone: The sample holds other DNA sequences that translate to the same CDR3. The CDR3 protein is CASSFGGNQPQHF. In DNA form, the CDR3 reads TGTGCCAGCAGTTTCGGGGGAAATCAGCCCCAGCATTTT. The V and J genes are TRBV27 and TRBJ1-5, with D perhaps TRBD1 (5 bases). CDR3 length equals 13 residues. V gave up 3 bases and J gave up 4 bases, with 7 bases separating them. CDR1 is MNHEY, CDR2 SMNVEV, per germline (reference sequence).

This clone was detected only once. The rearrangement links TRBV28 to TRBJ2-5; the D is unclear. Germline CDR1 MDHEN, CDR2 SYDVKM. The length of the CDR3 is 14 residues. The V end was cut by 2 bases, the J end by 5 bases, with 12 bases between. The CDR3 loop is CASSLLSGGETQYF. The CDR3 nucleotides read TGTGCCAGCAGTTTACTTAGTGGTGGGGAGACCCAGTACTTC.

The chain has TRBV6-1 and TRBJ2-7, with D perhaps given as TRBD1 or TRBD2 (5 bases each). This CDR3 comprises 14 residues. V was trimmed by 7 bases and J by 0 bases, leaving 13 bases between them. CDR1 and CDR2 from the germline V gene are MNHNS and SASEGT. CDR3 sequence: CASTSWGSSYEQYF. DNA of the CDR3: TGTGCCAGCACCTCGTGGGGGAGCTCCTACGAGCAGTACTTC.

This rearrangement joins TRBV7-8 to TRBJ2-7; a possible D gene is TRBD1 (6 bases). This CDR3 spans 13 amino acids. Germline V gene data show CDR1 as SGHVS and CDR2 as FQNEAQ. V was clipped by 5 bases and J by 5 bases, with 13 bases between them. The CDR3 loop reads CASSPSTGNEQYF. CDR3 coding DNA: TGTGCCAGCAGCCCGAGTACAGGGAACGAGCAGTACTTC.

The rearrangement joins TRBV4-1 to TRBJ1-3; D uncertain. The CDR3 consists of 13 residues. V lost 1 base and J lost 12, with 13 bases in between. Germline loops: CDR1 MGHRA, CDR2 YSYEKL. CDR3 sequence: CASSQVLTDDIYF. CDR3 sequence (DNA): TGCGCCAGCAGCCAAGTACTCACCGATGACATATATTTT.

This chain links TRBV5-5 with TRBJ2-7, with D perhaps assigned TRBD1 or TRBD2 (6 bases each). Germline lookup yields CDR1 SGHKS and CDR2 YYEKEE (reference sequence). V was clipped by 5 bases and J by 0 bases, with 15 bases between them. The CDR3 covers 15 residues. CDR3 loop: CASRGRQGSSYEQYF. The DNA for the CDR3 is TGTGCCAGCAGGGGGAGGCAGGGGAGCTCCTACGAGCAGTACTTC.

The chain links TRBV27 to TRBJ1-1; perhaps TRBD1 as D (6 bases). CDR1 MNHEY and CDR2 SMNVEV come from the germline V gene (reference sequence). The CDR3 has 14 amino acids. V lost 2 bases to trimming and J lost 6 bases, with 13 bases between them. CDR3 sequence reads: CASSLEVRGAEAFF. The CDR3 DNA is TGTGCCAGCAGTTTAGAGGTCAGGGGCGCTGAAGCTTTCTTT.

This clone was found once. J is TRBJ2-3 and V is TRBV4-1; no reliable D call. Germline values: CDR1 MGHRA, CDR2 YSYEKL. This CDR3 region has 16 residues. V was shortened by 1 base and J by 0 bases, with 11 bases between the two germline ends. CDR3 protein: CASSQGLTASTDTQYF. CDR3 nucleotides: TGCGCCAGCAGCCAAGGTTTAACGGCTAGCACAGATACGCAGTATTTT.

This CDR3 is CASSLVQQGPNQPQHF. The CDR3 DNA follows: TGTGCCAGCAGCTTAGTACAACAGGGACCAAATCAGCCCCAGCATTTT. This chain uses TRBV7-8 with TRBJ1-5, with D possibly being TRBD1 (6 bases). CDR1 SGHVS and CDR2 FQNEAQ come from the germline V gene. CDR3 size: 16 residues. V was shortened by 1 base and J by 4 bases, with 14 bases between the two germline ends.